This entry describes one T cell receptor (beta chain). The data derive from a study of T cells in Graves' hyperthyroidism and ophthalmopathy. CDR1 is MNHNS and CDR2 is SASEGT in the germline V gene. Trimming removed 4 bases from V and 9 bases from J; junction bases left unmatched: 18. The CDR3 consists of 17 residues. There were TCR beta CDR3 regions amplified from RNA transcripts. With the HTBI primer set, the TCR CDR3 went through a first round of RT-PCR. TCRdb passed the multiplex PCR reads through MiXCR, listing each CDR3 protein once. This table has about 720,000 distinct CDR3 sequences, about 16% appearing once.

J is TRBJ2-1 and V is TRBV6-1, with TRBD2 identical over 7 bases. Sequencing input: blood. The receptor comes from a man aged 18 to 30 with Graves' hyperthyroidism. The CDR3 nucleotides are TGTGCCAGCAGTGGCTGGGGCGGGAGCGGTCCATTGAGTGAGCAGTTCTTC. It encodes CASSGWGGSGPLSEQFF.